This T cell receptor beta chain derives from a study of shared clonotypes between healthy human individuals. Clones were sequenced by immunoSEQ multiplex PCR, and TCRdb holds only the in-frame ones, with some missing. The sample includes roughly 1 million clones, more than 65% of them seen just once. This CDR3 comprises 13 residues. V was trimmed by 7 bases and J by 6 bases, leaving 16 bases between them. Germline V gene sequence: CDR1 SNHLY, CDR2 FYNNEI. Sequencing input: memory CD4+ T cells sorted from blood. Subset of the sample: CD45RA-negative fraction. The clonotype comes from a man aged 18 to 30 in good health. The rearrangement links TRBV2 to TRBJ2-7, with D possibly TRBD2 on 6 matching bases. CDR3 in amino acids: CASTASATGEQYF. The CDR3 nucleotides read TGTGCCAGCACGGCTAGCGCCACCGGCGAGCAGTACTTC.